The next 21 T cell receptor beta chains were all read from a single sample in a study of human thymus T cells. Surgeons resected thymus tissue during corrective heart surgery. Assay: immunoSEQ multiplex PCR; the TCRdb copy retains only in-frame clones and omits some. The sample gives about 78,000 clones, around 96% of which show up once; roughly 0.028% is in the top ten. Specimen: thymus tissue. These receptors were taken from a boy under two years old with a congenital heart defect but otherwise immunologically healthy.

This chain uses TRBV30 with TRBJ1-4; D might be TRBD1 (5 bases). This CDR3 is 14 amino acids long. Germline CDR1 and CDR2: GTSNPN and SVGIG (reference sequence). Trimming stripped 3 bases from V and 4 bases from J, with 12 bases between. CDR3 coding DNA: TGTGCCTGGAGACCCTGGGGGAGTAATGAAAAACTGTTTTTT. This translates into CAWRPWGSNEKLFF.

The CDR3 sequence is CATGLPTNTGELFF. In nucleotides, the CDR3 is TGTGCCACAGGACTCCCGACAAACACCGGGGAGCTGTTTTTT. This chain uses TRBV6-5 with TRBJ2-2; D is possibly TRBD2 (5 bases). The V gene lost 10 bases and the J gene lost 2 bases, with 14 bases spanning the gap. This CDR3 contains 14 residues. Germline V gene lookup returns CDR1 MNHEY and CDR2 SVGAGI.

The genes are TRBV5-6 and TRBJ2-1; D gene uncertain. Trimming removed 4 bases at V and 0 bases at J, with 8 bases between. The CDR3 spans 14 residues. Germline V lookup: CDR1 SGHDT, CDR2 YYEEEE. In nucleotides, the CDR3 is TGTGCCAGCAGCGTAGCAGACTCCTACAATGAGCAGTTCTTC. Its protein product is CASSVADSYNEQFF.

The CDR3, as DNA: TGTGCCAGCAGCCCCAGGGGGGGCCCCTACAATGAGCAGTTCTTC. Residues: CASSPRGGPYNEQFF. The chain carries TRBV6-5 and TRBJ2-1; D may match TRBD1 or TRBD2 (7 bases each). Germline-derived CDR1 and CDR2 are MNHEY and SVGAGI. The CDR3 covers 15 residues. V lost 6 bases and J 2 bases, leaving 14 bases between the germline ends.

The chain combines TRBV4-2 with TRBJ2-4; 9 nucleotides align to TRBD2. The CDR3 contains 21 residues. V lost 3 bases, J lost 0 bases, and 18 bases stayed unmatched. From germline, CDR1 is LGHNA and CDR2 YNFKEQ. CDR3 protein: CASSHLGPGLADGLAKNIQYF. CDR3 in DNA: TGTGCCAGCAGCCATCTAGGACCGGGACTAGCAGATGGATTAGCCAAAAACATTCAGTACTTC.

In DNA, the CDR3 is TGTGCCAGCAGCTTAATTGGTAGTAGAGGGGGGGATACGCAGTATTTT. This gives the protein CASSLIGSRGGDTQYF. The chain combines TRBV11-2 with TRBJ2-3; D assignment may be TRBD1 or TRBD2 (6 bases each). The germline gives CDR1 SGHAT, CDR2 FQNNGV. The CDR3 is 16 residues long. Deletions cut 2 bases from V and 6 bases from J, with 18 bases between.

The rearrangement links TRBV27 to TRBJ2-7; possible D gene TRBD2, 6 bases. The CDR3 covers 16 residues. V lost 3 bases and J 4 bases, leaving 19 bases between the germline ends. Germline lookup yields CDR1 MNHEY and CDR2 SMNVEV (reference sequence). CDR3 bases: TGTGCCAGCAGTTTCCACAAGACTAGTGGGTCGTACGAGCAGTACTTC. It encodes CASSFHKTSGSYEQYF.

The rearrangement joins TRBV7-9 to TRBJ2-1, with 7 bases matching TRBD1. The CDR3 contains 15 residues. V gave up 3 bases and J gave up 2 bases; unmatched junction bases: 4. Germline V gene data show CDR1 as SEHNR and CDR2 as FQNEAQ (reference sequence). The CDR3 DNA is TGTGCCAGCAGCTTTACAGGGGCTCCCTACAATGAGCAGTTCTTC. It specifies CASSFTGAPYNEQFF.

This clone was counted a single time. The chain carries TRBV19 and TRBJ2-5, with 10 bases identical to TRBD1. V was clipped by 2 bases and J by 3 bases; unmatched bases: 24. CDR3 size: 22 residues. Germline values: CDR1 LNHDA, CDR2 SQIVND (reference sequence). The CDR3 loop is CASSITRIPHGDRGNSKETQYF. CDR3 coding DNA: TGTGCCAGTAGTATAACCAGAATACCCCACGGGGACAGGGGCAATAGTAAAGAGACCCAGTACTTC.

This CDR3 is CASSPYTGELFF. The CDR3 bases are TGCGCCAGCAGCCCCTACACCGGGGAGCTGTTTTTT. The gene calls are TRBV5-1 and TRBJ2-2; no clear D. CDR1 and CDR2 (germline): SGHRS, YFSETQ. The CDR3 length is 12 residues. V lost 4 bases to trimming and J lost 3 bases, with 4 bases between them.

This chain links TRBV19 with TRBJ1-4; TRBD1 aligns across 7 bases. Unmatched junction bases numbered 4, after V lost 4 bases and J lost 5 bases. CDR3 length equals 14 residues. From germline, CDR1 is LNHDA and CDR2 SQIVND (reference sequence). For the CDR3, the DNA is TGTGCCAGTAGTAAATTGGACAGGAATGAAAAACTGTTTTTT. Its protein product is CASSKLDRNEKLFF.

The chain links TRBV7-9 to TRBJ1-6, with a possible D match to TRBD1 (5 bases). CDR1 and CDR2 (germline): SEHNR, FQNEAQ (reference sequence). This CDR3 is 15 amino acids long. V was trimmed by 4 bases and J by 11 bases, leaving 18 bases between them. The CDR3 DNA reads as TGTGCCAGCAGCTCCCGGCAGGGACCCTATCCACCCCTCCACTTT. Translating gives CASSSRQGPYPPLHF.

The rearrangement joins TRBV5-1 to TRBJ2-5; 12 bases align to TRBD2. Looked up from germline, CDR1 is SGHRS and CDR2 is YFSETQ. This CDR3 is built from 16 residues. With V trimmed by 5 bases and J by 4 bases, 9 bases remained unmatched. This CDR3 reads CASSPGPGLAGETQYF. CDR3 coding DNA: TGCGCCAGCAGTCCCGGGCCGGGACTAGCGGGAGAGACCCAGTACTTC.

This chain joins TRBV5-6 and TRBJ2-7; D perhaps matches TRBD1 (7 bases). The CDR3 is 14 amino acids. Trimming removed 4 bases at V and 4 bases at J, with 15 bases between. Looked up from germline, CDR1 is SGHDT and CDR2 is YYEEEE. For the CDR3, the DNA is TGTGCCAGCAGCCCCCGGGGGACAGCGTACGAGCAGTACTTC. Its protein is CASSPRGTAYEQYF.

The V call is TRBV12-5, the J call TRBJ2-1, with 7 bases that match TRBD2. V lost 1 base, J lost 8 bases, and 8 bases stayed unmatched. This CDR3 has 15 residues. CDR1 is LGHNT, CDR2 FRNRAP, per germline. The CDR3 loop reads CASGLGLREPHEQFF. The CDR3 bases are TGTGCTAGTGGTTTGGGGCTGCGGGAGCCCCATGAGCAGTTCTTC. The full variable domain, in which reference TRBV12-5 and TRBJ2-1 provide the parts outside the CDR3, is DARVTQTPRHKVTEMGQEVTMRCQPILGHNTVFWYRQTMMQGLELLAYFRNRAPLDDSGMPKDRFSAEMPDATLATLKIQPSEPRDSAVYFCASGLGLREPHEQFFGPGTRLTVL.

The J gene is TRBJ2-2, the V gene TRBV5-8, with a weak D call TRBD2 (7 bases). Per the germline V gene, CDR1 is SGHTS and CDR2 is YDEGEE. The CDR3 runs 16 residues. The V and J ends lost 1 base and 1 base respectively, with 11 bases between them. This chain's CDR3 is CASSLRGAMNTGELFF. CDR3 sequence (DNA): TGTGCCAGCAGCTTGCGGGGGGCCATGAACACCGGGGAGCTGTTTTTT.

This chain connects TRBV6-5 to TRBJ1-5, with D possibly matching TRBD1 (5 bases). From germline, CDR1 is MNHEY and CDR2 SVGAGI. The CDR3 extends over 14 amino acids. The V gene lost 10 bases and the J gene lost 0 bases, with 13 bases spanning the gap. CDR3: CAKFGGTSNQPQHF. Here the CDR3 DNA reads TGTGCCAAATTCGGGGGAACTAGCAATCAGCCCCAGCATTTT.

The CDR3 protein is CASSRQGVNEKLFF. The CDR3 DNA reads as TGTGCCAGCAGCCGACAGGGGGTAAATGAAAAACTGTTTTTT. The J gene is TRBJ1-4, the V gene TRBV4-2, with TRBD1 identical over 9 bases. The germline gives CDR1 LGHNA, CDR2 YNFKEQ. After removal of 4 bases from V and 5 bases from J, the junction contained 2 bases not matched to a gene. The CDR3 is 14 amino acids.

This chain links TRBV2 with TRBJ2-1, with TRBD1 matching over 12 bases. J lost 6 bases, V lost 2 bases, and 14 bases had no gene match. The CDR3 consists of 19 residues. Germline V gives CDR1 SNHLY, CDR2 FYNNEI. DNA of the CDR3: TGTGCCAGCAGTGAAAACCTAGGGACAGGGGGCTCGATGGTCAATGAGCAGTTCTTC. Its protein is CASSENLGTGGSMVNEQFF.

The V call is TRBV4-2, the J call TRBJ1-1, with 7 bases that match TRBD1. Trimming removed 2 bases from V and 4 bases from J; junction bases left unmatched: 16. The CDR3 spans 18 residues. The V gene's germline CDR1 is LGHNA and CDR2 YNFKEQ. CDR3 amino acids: CASSQMRTGMRFFTEAFF. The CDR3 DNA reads TGTGCCAGCAGCCAAATGAGGACAGGCATGAGGTTCTTCACTGAAGCTTTCTTT.

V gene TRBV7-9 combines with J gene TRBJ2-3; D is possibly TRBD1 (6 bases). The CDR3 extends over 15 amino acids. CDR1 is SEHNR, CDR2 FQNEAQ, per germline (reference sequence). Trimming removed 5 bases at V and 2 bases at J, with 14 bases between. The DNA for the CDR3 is TGTGCCAGCAGCCCCCTGGACAGATCCACAGATACGCAGTATTTT. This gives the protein CASSPLDRSTDTQYF.